This paragraph covers one T cell receptor beta chain sequence. This clone was detected only once. Its antigen remains undetermined. Per-nucleotide qualities are absent, and no much larger clonotype sits a single base away. The QIAGEN blood and tissue kit was used to extract genomic DNA from sorted cells, and the DNA was quantified on a NanoDrop 1000. Using multiplex PCR of genomic DNA, the immunoSEQ platform deep sequenced and quantified the TCR alpha and beta chains. The study's processing was this. Annotation of the TCR sequences relied on IMGT gene and region definitions. Out-of-frame rearrangements were used as a proxy for the preselection repertoire and compared with in-frame clonotypes. To estimate repertoire size, the study used the iCHAO1 estimator that comes with the immunoSEQ platform. A Gini index based on the Lorenz curve was applied to in-frame amino acid clonotypes to measure clonal inequality. The intersect function in the R package tcR was used to count shared clonotypes, while the Jaccard index served to score similarity. Principal component analysis of V, J and V-J usage frequencies was run with the R prcomp function without normalization. TCRdb took over this immuneACCESS table, retaining in-frame rearrangements with V and J assigned. Such tables are incomplete; in checked studies, under half of the missing clones stem from an unresolved V gene, and the remainder is unexplained. The V and J calls and clone size are taken from that table; D and trimming were inferred from the DNA. Counted in this sample were 50,000 to 70,000 clones; approximately 94% of them appeared once. 15% to 20% of the sample is in the top ten clones.

This specimen comes from a study of human versus mouse CDR3 diversity and MHC coevolution (dated by TCRdb to about 2017). About the study as a whole: According to reports, the immunoSEQ assay can detect one in 200,000 T cells and keeps multiplex PCR amplification bias to a minimum. Valid reads per sample ranged from about 0.6 x 10^7 to 1.8 x 10^7 across mouse and human samples. Three healthy volunteer blood donors made up the human cohort, with one aged 30 to 40, one aged 40 to 49 and one aged 60 to 70 at collection. As a reference point for TCR selection on multiple MHC II alleles, the study used human naive CD4 T cell repertoires and compared them against human-TCR-locus transgenic mice that have a single MHC II. The study at large found these results: Among all the groups compared, the lowest clonal inequality scores came from most of the three human donors. The largest TCR beta repertoire according to iCHAO1 estimates belonged to humans, at some 1.5 million clonotypes, a result attributed likely to selection by multiple MHC II molecules. On average, more CDR3 deletions and insertions were observed in humans than in mice, indicating greater exonuclease and TdT activity. Because human T cells were selected on about 6 MHC II alleles, repertoire diversity was not considered directly comparable between humans and mice.

The CDR3 runs 15 residues from the cysteine to the phenylalanine. The kept DNA is CDR3 alone, 45 bases in frame from the first base. The germline V gene gives CDR1 as SGDLS and CDR2 as YYNGEE. Trimming takes 5 bases off V and 6 bases off J; junction bases not matched to a gene: 5. Fluorescence-activated cell sorting was used to isolate naive CD4 T cells, defined as CD45RO-negative and CD62L-positive, from PBMCs. About 49 ml of fresh peripheral blood was drawn per donor, and PBMCs were isolated by Ficoll density centrifugation. Sorting was performed on a FACSAria III instrument, with purity above 90% for all samples.

The TCR originated in a person between 55 and 69 years old in good health. The chain employs TRBV9 and TRBJ2-3, with 14 bases aligning to TRBD2. Sequences were obtained from naive CD4+ T cells from blood. The sample's cell subset or site, from its label and the paper: CD45RO-negative CD62L-positive naive CD4 T cells. At the DNA level, the sequence is TGTGCCAGCAGGGGGACTAGCGGGAGATCGGATACGCAGTATTTT. Its coded protein is CASRGTSGRSDTQYF. This CDR3, with the reference TRBV9 and TRBJ2-3 proteins standing in past its ends, gives the full variable domain DSGVTQTPKHLITATGQRVTLRCSPRSGDLSVYWYQQSLDQGLQFLIQYYNGEERAKGNILERFSAQQFPDLHSELNLSSLELGDSALYFCASRGTSGRSDTQYFGPGTRLTVL.